This T cell receptor (beta chain) originates from a study of blood T cell repertoires in COVID-19 (TCRdb year 2020). In the study overall: The collaborator samples originated in the United States, Italy and Spain and spanned the acute and convalescent phases of COVID-19. The material from the prospective study consisted of cDNA or gDNA derived from T cells, B-cell-depleted T cells, or PBMCs. Subjects who had been exposed to COVID-19, were actively infected with it, or had recovered from it provided the deeply sampled blood TCRbeta repertoires that made up the dataset. The repertoires were released in a freely available public database intended as a resource for research on the immune response to SARS-CoV-2. The samples were drawn from two sources: the first 160 participants of the ongoing ImmuneRACE study, and some 1,300 subjects contributed by 6 global collaborators. Sample metadata almost always included a de-identified subject ID, COVID-19 status, age in years and sex. HLA class I and class II types, where available, came from metadata supplied by the sample provider rather than from assay-based typing.

Points on this clone: Its recognized antigen is unknown. Base qualities were left out, and no much larger clone turns up one base away.

Summary of the overall study and its limitations: The amount of clinical and demographic metadata varied by source and participant and was provided uncurated.

TCRbeta CDR3 regions were amplified from genomic DNA by means of the immunoSEQ Assay, a bias-controlled multiplex PCR. The authors' analysis ran thus. Nucleated cell counts per sample were estimated from amplification of reference gene primers within the assay. To quantify the absolute abundance of each unique TCRbeta CDR3 rearrangement, sequence reads were collapsed and filtered. For each sample, productive Simpson clonality was calculated as the square root of Simpson's diversity index over productive rearrangements. The clones in this table, taken by TCRdb from immuneACCESS, are in-frame only. Not every clone is retained; where verified, under half of the shortfall comes from an unresolved V gene, and the cause of the rest is unknown. V and J calls and clone size follow that table, whereas D and trimming were derived from the DNA. The sample has about 240,000 clones on record, roughly 80% of them singletons. The biggest ten clones account for 5.5% to 8% of the sample.

Each collaborating institution followed its own protocols to collect whole blood in K2EDTA tubes. For TCRbeta analysis, collaborators shipped samples as frozen whole blood, isolated PBMCs, or DNA extracted from either of those sample types. This TCR was recovered from a woman aged 55-69 years with active or convalescent COVID-19. Input material: peripheral blood.

CDR3 reads: CASSPAPQTSSGNTIYF. The sequenced DNA is TGTGCCAGTAGTCCGGCTCCTCAAACTAGCTCTGGAAACACCATATATTTT. Recombination connected TRBV19 to TRBJ1-3; the D gene is not confidently resolved. The germline V gene (reference sequence) specifies LNHDA as CDR1 and SQIVND as CDR2. V is clipped by 5 bases and J by 0 bases, and the sequence between their germline boundaries is 17 bases long. The CDR3 runs 17 residues from the cysteine to the phenylalanine. The retained sequence is limited to the CDR3, 51 bases, with the frame set at the first base. With all but the CDR3 taken from the reference TRBV19 and TRBJ1-3 genes, the full variable domain is: DGGITQSPKYLFRKEGQNVTLSCEQNLNHDAMYWYRQDPGQGLRLIYYSQIVNDFQKGDIAEGYSVSREKKESFPLTVTSAQKNPTAFYLCASSPAPQTSSGNTIYFGEGSWLTVV.